This TCR beta chain stems from a study of blood T cell repertoires in COVID-19. Study in general: Spain, Italy and the United States supplied samples that represented acute and convalescent COVID-19. Nucleic acid was either cDNA or gDNA, and it came from T cells, B-cell-depleted T cells, or PBMCs.

Germline V gene data show CDR1 as MNHEY and CDR2 as SVGAGI. The CDR3 totals 16 residues. Trimming at V came to 4 bases and at J to 5 bases, leaving 10 bases not matched to a gene. How the authors handled the data: Cell counts per sample came from amplifying reference gene primers. Assay used: immunoSEQ multiplex PCR; TCRdb lists only in-frame clones, some missing. The V and J calls and clone size were taken over from that table, and D and trimming were inferred from the DNA. The sample holds fewer than 70,000 clones, roughly 80% seen once. The V gene is TRBV6-5, the J gene TRBJ2-7, with TRBD1 matching 11 bases. The sequenced sample was peripheral blood. The origin of this receptor is a human donor in a cohort sampled during active COVID-19. As DNA, the CDR3 is TGTGCCAGCAGTTCCCCACCGGGACAGGGGGTAGACGAGCAGTACTTC. Its translation is CASSSPPGQGVDEQYF.